A single sample is the source of the 18 T cell receptor beta chains below, sequenced in a study of T cells in Graves' hyperthyroidism and ophthalmopathy. Researchers took RNA transcripts and amplified the TCR beta CDR3 regions from them. Carried out on the TCR CDR3, a first-round RT-PCR used the HTBI primer set. MiXCR, applied by TCRdb to the multiplex PCR reads, yields one record per CDR3 protein. The table records some 440,000 distinct CDR3 sequences, less than 20% of them present only once. Sample: blood. These receptor sequences come from a woman aged 18-30 years with Graves' hyperthyroidism.

A word on this clonotype: This may be a read error, as it is one base from a much larger clone. In nucleotides, the CDR3 is TGTGCCACTATCAGTGTTGACTATGGCTACACCTTC. It specifies CATISVDYGYTF. This chain joins TRBV2 and TRBJ1-2; no reliable D call. Germline loops: CDR1 SNHLY, CDR2 FYNNEI. The CDR3 has 12 amino acids. Trimming removed 10 bases from V and 3 bases from J, with 12 bases in between.

This clonotype has at least ten counts. V is TRBV12-3 or TRBV12-4 and J is TRBJ2-7; D is ambiguous. Between the trimmed V and J ends, which lost 1 base and 7 bases, there was a span of 11 bases. The CDR3 spans 13 residues. In nucleotides, the CDR3 is TGTGCCAGCAGTTTAGGCCAGACAATAGAGCAGTACTTC. It specifies CASSLGQTIEQYF.

This clonotype was counted at least ten times. The chain carries TRBV7-2 and TRBJ1-2; 7 positions match TRBD1. The ends lost 5 bases at V and 4 bases at J; junction bases unmatched: 10. CDR3 length: 15 amino acids. Germline assignment: CDR1 SGHTA and CDR2 FQGNSA. CDR3 DNA sequence: TGTGCCAGCAGCAAACGACAGGGAATAATCTATGGCTACACCTTC. As protein: CASSKRQGIIYGYTF. Supplemented by reference TRBV7-2 and TRBJ1-2, the full variable domain reads GAGVSQSPSNKVTEKGKDVELRCDPISGHTALYWYRQSLGQGLEFLIYFQGNSAPDKSGLPSDRFSAERTGGSVSTLTIQRTQQEDSAVYLCASSKRQGIIYGYTFGSGTRLTVV.

This clonotype turned up a few times. This chain joins TRBV6-6 and TRBJ2-2; D unresolved. The CDR3 sequence is 18 residues long. Germline V gene sequence: CDR1 MNHNY, CDR2 SVGAGI (reference sequence). The V gene lost 2 bases and the J gene lost 0 bases, with 16 bases spanning the gap. The DNA of the CDR3 is TGTGCCAGCAGTTACGATGTCCTCTGGACGACGAACACCGGGGAGCTGTTTTTT. Its translation: CASSYDVLWTTNTGELFF.

This clonotype was counted only a few times. The chain combines TRBV4-1 with TRBJ2-7, with TRBD1 identical over 8 bases. The CDR3 spans 14 residues. Germline CDR1 is MGHRA and CDR2 is YSYEKL. The ends lost 3 bases at V and 3 bases at J; junction bases unmatched: 4. The CDR3 nucleotides read TGCGCCAGCAGCCACGGACAGGGATTCTACGAGCAGTACTTC. It translates to CASSHGQGFYEQYF.

Concerning this clonotype: A read error may explain this, as a much larger clone is one base away. The chain combines TRBV12-3 or TRBV12-4 with TRBJ1-2; D ambiguous. The CDR3 has 13 residues. The CDR3 protein is CVTLRSIGYGYTF. The CDR3 DNA reads as TGTGTCACCCTCAGGTCGATCGGCTATGGCTACACCTTC.

This clonotype was counted between two and nine times. The gene calls are TRBV6-2 or TRBV6-3 and TRBJ1-1; D is undetermined. The CDR3 length is 12 residues. Between the trimmed V and J ends, which lost 0 bases and 8 bases, there was a span of 7 bases. CDR1 MNHEY and CDR2 SVGEGT come from the germline V gene. The CDR3 region is CASSYSNPEAFF. For the CDR3, the DNA is TGTGCCAGCAGTTACTCGAATCCAGAAGCTTTCTTT.

This clonotype was detected a few times. The genes are TRBV6-2 or TRBV6-3 and TRBJ2-3; the D gene could be TRBD1 or TRBD2 (5 bases each). The CDR3 is made up of 15 amino acids. CDR1 and CDR2 from the germline V gene are MNHEY and SVGEGT. The V and J ends lost 4 bases and 0 bases respectively, with 11 bases between them. The CDR3 spells CASSSLGGSTDTQYF. The CDR3 DNA is TGTGCCAGCAGTTCACTTGGGGGTAGCACAGATACGCAGTATTTT.

This clonotype was counted at least ten times. This chain links TRBV20-1 with TRBJ2-5; D is possibly TRBD2 (7 bases). The CDR3 extends over 12 amino acids. Per germline, CDR1 DFQATT and CDR2 SNEGSKA (reference sequence). The V end was cut by 4 bases, the J end by 5 bases, with 11 bases between. CDR3 protein: CSATGGRETQYF. In DNA, the CDR3 is TGCAGTGCTACGGGGGGCAGGGAGACCCAGTACTTC.

This clonotype was counted many times. The chain is built from TRBV28 and TRBJ2-3; the D gene could be TRBD1 or TRBD2 (5 bases each). V lost 5 bases and J 2 bases, leaving 14 bases between the germline ends. Per germline, CDR1 MDHEN and CDR2 SYDVKM. CDR3 length equals 15 residues. CDR3 in DNA: TGTGCCAGCAGTACCACCCGGGGCCCCACAGATACGCAGTATTTT. This sequence encodes CASSTTRGPTDTQYF. Full variable domain (missing parts from reference TRBV28 and TRBJ2-3): DVKVTQSSRYLVKRTGEKVFLECVQDMDHENMFWYRQDPGLGLRLIYFSYDVKMKEKGDIPEGYSVSREKKERFSLILESASTNQTSMYLCASSTTRGPTDTQYFGPGTRLTVL.

There are many counts of this clonotype. This chain's CDR3 is CASSLVEGGSYNSPLHF. The CDR3, as DNA: TGTGCCAGCAGTTTAGTGGAAGGGGGCTCCTATAATTCACCCCTCCACTTT. The V gene is TRBV12-3 or TRBV12-4, the J gene TRBJ1-6; the D gene is possibly TRBD1 (6 bases). The V end was cut by 1 base, the J end by 0 bases, with 10 bases between. The CDR3 consists of 17 residues.

The chain is built from TRBV5-1 and TRBJ1-5, with D possibly being TRBD1 (5 bases). CDR3 size: 15 residues. CDR1 and CDR2 from the germline V gene are SGHRS and YFSETQ. Trimming shortened V by 0 bases and J by 6 bases, and 13 bases separated the two germline ends. The CDR3 DNA sequence: TGCGCCAGCAGCTTGGGGGACCGCCCTGGTCAGCCCCAGCATTTT. Its translation is CASSLGDRPGQPQHF.

For this clonotype: A much larger clone is a single base away; this may be a read error. The CDR3 carries no conserved terminal phenylalanine or tryptophan, so it likely arises from a read error. The V and J genes are TRBV12-3 or TRBV12-4 and TRBJ2-7; the match to TRBD1 covers 10 bases. The CDR3 spans 13 residues. With 5 bases clipped from V and 6 bases from J, the junction kept 4 bases outside the gene matches. The CDR3 region is CASSTGTGVEQYL. CDR3 DNA: TGTGCCAGCAGTACCGGGACAGGGGTCGAGCAGTACCTC.

This clonotype was observed a handful of times. J is TRBJ2-1 and V is TRBV15; the match to TRBD1 covers 7 bases. Per germline, CDR1 LNHNV and CDR2 YYDKDF (reference sequence). Germline trimming cut 4 bases from V and 4 bases from J; bases unmatched to any gene: 7. CDR3 length equals 15 residues. In DNA, the CDR3 is TGTGCCACCAGCATCCGGGACAGTACTTACAATGAGCAGTTCTTC. As protein: CATSIRDSTYNEQFF.

The V call is TRBV9, the J call TRBJ2-5; maybe TRBD2 (5 bases). This CDR3 is built from 16 residues. Trimming took off 3 bases at V and 4 bases at J, with 19 bases between the two ends. Germline loops: CDR1 SGDLS, CDR2 YYNGEE. The CDR3 region is CASSARVVGNLETQYF. The CDR3 DNA reads TGTGCCAGCAGCGCCCGGGTCGTCGGGAATTTAGAGACCCAGTACTTC. Drawing the rest from reference TRBV9 and TRBJ2-5, the complete variable domain is DSGVTQTPKHLITATGQRVTLRCSPRSGDLSVYWYQQSLDQGLQFLIQYYNGEERAKGNILERFSAQQFPDLHSELNLSSLELGDSALYFCASSARVVGNLETQYFGPGTRLLVL.

This clonotype was observed many times. The rearrangement joins TRBV2 to TRBJ1-5; D call uncertain. Between the trimmed V and J ends, which lost 6 bases and 6 bases, there was a span of 18 bases. The CDR3 has 15 amino acids. Germline V lookup: CDR1 SNHLY, CDR2 FYNNEI. CDR3 amino acids: CASRKTVYRGQPQHF. CDR3 DNA: TGTGCCAGCAGAAAAACGGTCTACCGGGGTCAGCCCCAGCATTTT.

The J gene is TRBJ1-4, the V gene TRBV28, with 9 bases that match TRBD1. The junction had 8 bases not matched to a gene; V was cut back by 4 bases and J by 5 bases. CDR1 is MDHEN, CDR2 SYDVKM, per germline. CDR3 size: 16 residues. The CDR3 loop reads CASSSPGTGMNEKLFF. Written as DNA, the CDR3 is TGTGCCAGCAGTTCCCCCGGGACAGGGATGAATGAAAAACTGTTTTTT.

In its sample, this clonotype was seen many times. The gene calls are TRBV9 and TRBJ2-5; TRBD1 aligns across 9 bases. V shed 0 bases and J 5 bases; nucleotides not matched to a gene: 20. Germline V gene lookup returns CDR1 SGDLS and CDR2 YYNGEE. The CDR3 consists of 20 residues. This CDR3 is CASSVEMGQGTLPPRETQYF. The DNA for the CDR3 is TGTGCCAGCAGCGTAGAAATGGGACAGGGCACCCTGCCCCCCCGGGAGACCCAGTACTTC.